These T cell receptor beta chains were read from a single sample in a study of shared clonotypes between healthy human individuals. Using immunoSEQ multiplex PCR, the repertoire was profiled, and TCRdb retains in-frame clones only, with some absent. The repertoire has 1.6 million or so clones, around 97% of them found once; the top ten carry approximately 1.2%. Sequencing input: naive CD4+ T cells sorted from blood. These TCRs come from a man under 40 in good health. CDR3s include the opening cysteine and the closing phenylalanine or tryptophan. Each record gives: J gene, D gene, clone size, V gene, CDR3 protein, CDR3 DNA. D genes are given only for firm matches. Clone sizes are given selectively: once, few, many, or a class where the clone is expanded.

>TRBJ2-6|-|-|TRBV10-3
CATNSDLPGRGANVLTF
TGTGCCACCAACAGTGACCTTCCAGGGCGTGGGGCCAACGTCCTGACTTTC
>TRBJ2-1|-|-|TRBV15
CATSNKRGGFLPVGEQFF
TGTGCCACCAGCAATAAGCGAGGGGGATTCCTGCCAGTGGGTGAGCAGTTCTTC
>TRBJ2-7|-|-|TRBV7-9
CASSSPPPHEQYF
TGTGCCAGCAGCTCCCCCCCTCCCCACGAGCAGTACTTC
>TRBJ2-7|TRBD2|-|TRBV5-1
CASSPDTSGPYEQYF
TGCGCCAGCAGCCCGGATACTAGCGGCCCCTACGAGCAGTACTTC
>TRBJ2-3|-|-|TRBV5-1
CASSLSLRALTDTQYF
TGCGCCAGCAGCTTGTCCTTGCGTGCCCTCACAGATACGCAGTATTTT
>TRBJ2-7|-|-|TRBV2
CASRGRGTIYEQYF
TGTGCCAGCAGGGGGAGGGGGACCATCTACGAGCAGTACTTC
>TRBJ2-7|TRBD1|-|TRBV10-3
CAISESTGQGTESLYEQYF
TGTGCCATCAGTGAGTCGACGGGACAGGGAACCGAAAGCCTCTACGAGCAGTACTTC
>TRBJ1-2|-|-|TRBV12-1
CASSFGGPGQDYGYTF
TGTGCCAGCAGCTTTGGGGGACCGGGACAGGACTATGGCTACACCTTC
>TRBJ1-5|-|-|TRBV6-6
CASSYSARGGQPQHF
TGTGCCAGCAGTTACTCCGCCAGGGGTGGTCAGCCCCAGCATTTT
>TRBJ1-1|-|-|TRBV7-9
CASSYRDTEAFF
TGTGCCAGCAGCTACAGGGACACTGAAGCTTTCTTT
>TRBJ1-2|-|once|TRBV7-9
CASSLVGQPYGYTF
TGTGCCAGCAGCTTAGTAGGGCAGCCCTATGGCTACACCTTC
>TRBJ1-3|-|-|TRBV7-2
CASSLGLTAGNTIYF
TGTGCCAGCAGCTTAGGGCTCACGGCTGGAAACACCATATATTTT
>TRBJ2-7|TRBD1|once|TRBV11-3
CASSAGQGYSYEQYF
TGTGCCAGCAGCGCGGGACAGGGTTACTCCTACGAGCAGTACTTC
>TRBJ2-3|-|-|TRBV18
CASSPKDLHTDTQYF
TGTGCCAGCTCACCCAAGGACTTACACACAGATACGCAGTATTTT